The entry that follows covers one T cell receptor beta chain sequence. Its antigen is undetermined. The sample is drawn from a study of identifying expanded T cells in peripheral blood. Method: immunoSEQ multiplex PCR; TCRdb's copy keeps in-frame clones and lacks some. The sample comprises 50,000 to 60,000 clones, around 81% of which are singletons, and more than 15% rests with the top ten. Findings of the study overall: Over two and four weeks, about 16.4 and 19 clones changed, versus 1.2 between replicates.

No infections or other immune events were documented during collection. CDR3 length equals 15 residues. Trimming at V came to 6 bases and at J to 10 bases, leaving 12 bases not matched to a gene. Germline lookup yields CDR1 KGHSH and CDR2 LQKENI. The V gene is TRBV18, the J gene TRBJ1-6; 7 bases align to TRBD1. The sequencing sample was made of blood. The TCR sequence derives from a person aged 18-70 years in good health. The CDR3 is CASSVSTGSGSPLHF. The CDR3, as DNA: TGTGCCAGCTCCGTCTCGACAGGGTCGGGCTCACCCCTCCACTTT.